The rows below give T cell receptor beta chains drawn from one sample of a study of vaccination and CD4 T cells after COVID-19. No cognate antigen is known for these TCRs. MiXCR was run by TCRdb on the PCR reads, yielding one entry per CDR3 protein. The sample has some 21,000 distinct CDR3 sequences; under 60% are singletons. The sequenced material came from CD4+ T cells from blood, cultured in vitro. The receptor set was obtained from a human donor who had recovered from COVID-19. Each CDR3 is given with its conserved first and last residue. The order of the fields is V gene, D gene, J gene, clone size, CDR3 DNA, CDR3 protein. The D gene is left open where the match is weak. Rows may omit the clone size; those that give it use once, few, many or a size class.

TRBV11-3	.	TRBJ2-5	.	TGTGCCAGCAGCTTAGGGGGCGGGCCCCAAGAGACCCAGTACTTC	CASSLGGGPQETQYF
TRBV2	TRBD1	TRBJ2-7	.	TGTGCCAGCAGTGAAGGGACAGGGGCAACATCTCCTCCCTACGAGCAGTACTTC	CASSEGTGATSPPYEQYF
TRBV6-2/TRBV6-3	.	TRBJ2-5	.	TGTGCCAGCAGTTATCCGGGACTTAACCCAGAGACCCAGTACTTC	CASSYPGLNPETQYF
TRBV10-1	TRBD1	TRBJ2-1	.	TGCGCCAGCAGTGAGGGCACAGGGGCCTACAATGAGCAGTTCTTC	CASSEGTGAYNEQFF
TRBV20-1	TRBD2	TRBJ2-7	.	TGCAGTGCTAGTTCCTCTAGCGGGAGCTCCTACGAGCAGTACTTC	CSASSSSGSSYEQYF
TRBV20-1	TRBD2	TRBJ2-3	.	TGCAGTGCGAAAGCGGGAGTCGGCACAGATACGCAGTATTTT	CSAKAGVGTDTQYF
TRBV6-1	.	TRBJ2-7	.	TGTGCCAGCAGTCTTTTCCTAGACAGCTACGAGCAGTACTTC	CASSLFLDSYEQYF
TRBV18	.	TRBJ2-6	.	TGTGCCAGCTCACCACTGCCTCGGGCTGGGGCCAACGTCCTGACTTTC	CASSPLPRAGANVLTF
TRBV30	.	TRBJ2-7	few	TGTGCCTGGAGTTACTTGGGCGAGCAGTACTTC	CAWSYLGEQYF
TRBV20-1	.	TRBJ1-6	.	TGCAGTGCTAGATTCCCCTTAGAACTGAATTCACCCCTCCACTTT	CSARFPLELNSPLHF
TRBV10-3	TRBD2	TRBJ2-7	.	TGTGCCATCAGTGAACAGGGGTTGTTAGCGGGAGGCCCGAGGTGGGAGCAGTACTTC	CAISEQGLLAGGPRWEQYF
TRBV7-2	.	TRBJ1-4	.	TGTGCCAGCAGCTTGAATATGGGGGGGTCGGAAAAACTGTTTTTT	CASSLNMGGSEKLFF
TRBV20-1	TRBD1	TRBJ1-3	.	TGCAGTGCCGTGGACAGGGTTTCTGGAAACACCATATATTTT	CSAVDRVSGNTIYF
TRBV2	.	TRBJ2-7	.	TGTGCCAGCAAACGGATTAGCTCCTACGAGCAGTACTTC	CASKRISSYEQYF
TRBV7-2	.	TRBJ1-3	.	TGTGCCAGCAGCTTAGAAGGACGGGGGAGCACCATATATTTT	CASSLEGRGSTIYF
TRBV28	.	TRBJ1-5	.	TGTGCCAGCACGACAAGCAATCAGCCCCAGCATTTT	CASTTSNQPQHF
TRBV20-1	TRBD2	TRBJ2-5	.	TGCAGTGCTAGAGATCAAGCGGGAGCTCAAGAGACCCAGTACTTC	CSARDQAGAQETQYF
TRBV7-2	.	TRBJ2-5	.	TGTGCCAGCAGCCGCTTCCCCGCCGTCGAGACCCAGTACTTC	CASSRFPAVETQYF
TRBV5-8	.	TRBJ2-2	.	TGTGCCAGCAGCTTGGGGACCGAGGAGCTGTTTTTT	CASSLGTEELFF
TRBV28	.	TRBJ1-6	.	TGTGCCAGCATAGCGGGGGGCTATAATTCACCCCTCCACTTT	CASIAGGYNSPLHF
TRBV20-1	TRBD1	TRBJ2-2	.	TGCAGTGCTTCGGACAGGGGAGGCACCGGGGAGCTGTTTTTT	CSASDRGGTGELFF
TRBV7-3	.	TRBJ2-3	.	TGTGCCAGCAGCTCCCAAACCGGGGGAGTTGACACAGATACGCAGTATTTT	CASSSQTGGVDTDTQYF
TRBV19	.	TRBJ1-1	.	TGTGCCAGTAGTATAGCGAGGGGGACGAACACTGAAGCTTTCTTT	CASSIARGTNTEAFF
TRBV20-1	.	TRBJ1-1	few	TGCAGTGCTAGACGTGGGACCTGGGGGACTGAAGCTTTCTTT	CSARRGTWGTEAFF
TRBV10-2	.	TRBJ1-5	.	TGCGCCAGCACCGACAGTAGCAATCAGCCCCAGCATTTT	CASTDSSNQPQHF
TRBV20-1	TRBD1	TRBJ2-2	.	TGCAGTGCTCGACAGGGGGGGGGCACCGGGGAGCTGTTTTTT	CSARQGGGTGELFF
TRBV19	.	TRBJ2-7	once	TGTGCCAGTAGTACGGATTACGAGCAGTACTTC	CASSTDYEQYF
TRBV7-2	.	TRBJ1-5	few	TGTGCCAGCCAGCTTAGGGCAGGGAATAATCAGCCCCAGCATTTT	CASQLRAGNNQPQHF
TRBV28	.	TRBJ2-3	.	TGTGCCAGCAGTCCGGGGACGGCCATCGGAGATACGCAGTATTTT	CASSPGTAIGDTQYF
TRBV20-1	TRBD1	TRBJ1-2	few	TGCAGCGCTCCGCAGGGGGGAGAAACCTATGGCTACACCTTC	CSAPQGGETYGYTF
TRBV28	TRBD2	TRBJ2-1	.	TGTGCCAGCAGTCAAGCGGGAGGAGCGAGGAATGAGCAGTTCTTC	CASSQAGGARNEQFF
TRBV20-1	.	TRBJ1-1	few	TGCAGTGCTAATCCGACGGAGAGGACTGAAGCTTTCTTT	CSANPTERTEAFF
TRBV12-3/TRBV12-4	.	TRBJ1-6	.	TGTGCCAGCAGTCTCCGGGACGTAAATTCACCCCTCCACTTT	CASSLRDVNSPLHF
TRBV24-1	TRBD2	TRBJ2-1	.	TGTGCCACCAGTGCGCTAGCGGGAGCGTACGATGAGCAGTTCTTC	CATSALAGAYDEQFF
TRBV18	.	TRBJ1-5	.	TGTGCCAGCTCACCAGTTGGGGAGGGGAATCAGCCCCAGCATTTT	CASSPVGEGNQPQHF
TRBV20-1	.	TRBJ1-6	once	TGCAGTGCTAGGGACAGTAGCTCCTATAATTCACCCCTCCACTTT	CSARDSSSYNSPLHF
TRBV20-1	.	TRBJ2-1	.	TGCAGTGCTAGAGATTACGGGAGCTATTTCTATGAGCAGTTCTTC	CSARDYGSYFYEQFF
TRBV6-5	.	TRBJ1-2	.	TGTGCCAGCAGTTACGGTCGGGCCCATAACTATGGCTACACCTTC	CASSYGRAHNYGYTF
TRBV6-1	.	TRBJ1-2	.	TGTGCCAGCAGGGTACAGGGTGCCTATGGCTACACCTTC	CASRVQGAYGYTF
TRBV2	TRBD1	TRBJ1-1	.	TGTGCCAGCAGTGAACAAGGGACAGGGTTGAACACTGAAGCTTTCTTT	CASSEQGTGLNTEAFF